One sample yielded the 7 T cell receptor beta chains listed below, sequenced in a study of Tregs in tolerant kidney transplant recipients. The method was immunoSEQ multiplex PCR; TCRdb's version includes in-frame clones alone and lacks a portion of them. The sample table sets out about 52,000 clones. This specimen was CD4+ T cells from blood, taken before the transplant. The receptors shown here come from a human donor who received a combined kidney and bone marrow transplant.

On this clone itself: The CDR3 end is not reached by the read, which stops 3 residues before it; the germline J gene fills it in. V and J are TRBV7-2 and TRBJ2-5; TRBD1 aligns across 10 bases. The V gene end was trimmed by 1 base and the J gene end by 4 bases; junction bases not matched to a gene: 3. From germline, CDR1 is SGHTA and CDR2 FQGNSA. The CDR3 consists of 15 residues. The CDR3 protein is CASSLGGDRGETQYF. CDR3 DNA (partial): TGTGCCAGCAGCTTAGGTGGGGACAGGGGAGAGACC.

As for this clone: With the read ending 3 residues before the CDR3 end, the germline J gene is used to fill in that end. The chain is built from TRBV5-4 and TRBJ1-2; 7 positions agree with TRBD1. There are 13 residues in the CDR3. Germline V gene sequence: CDR1 SGHNT, CDR2 YYREEE (reference sequence). After removal of 0 bases from V and 4 bases from J, the junction contained 0 bases not matched to a gene. The sequenced CDR3 bases are TGTGCCAGCAGCTTGGACAGGGGCTATGGC. Amino acids: CASSLDRGYG. Given in full, the CDR3 is CASSLDRGYGYTF.

Concerning this clone itself: Read coverage stops 3 residues before the CDR3 terminus; the germline J gene supplies the remainder. The gene calls are TRBV7-2 and TRBJ2-5, with 12 bases fitting TRBD2. In germline, CDR1 is SGHTA, CDR2 FQGNSA. V lost 0 bases, J lost 5 bases, and 7 bases stayed unmatched. This CDR3 region has 17 residues. The covered CDR3 bases are TGTGCCAGCAGCTTAGCCCTCCTAGCGGGAGGGAGGGAGACC. Translated, it gives CASSLALLAGGRET. The whole CDR3 region reads CASSLALLAGGRETQYF.

The CDR3 spells CASSLKTGGGKLFF. CDR3 DNA, as far as it was read: TGTGCCAGTAGTCTAAAAACAGGGGGCGGAAAA. V usage is TRBV19 and J usage is TRBJ1-4; TRBD1 agrees at 9 bases. The sequenced fragment ends 3 residues before the CDR3 boundary, so the rest is inferred from the germline J gene. The CDR3 sequence is 14 residues long. Germline CDR1 LNHDA, CDR2 SQIVND (reference sequence). V lost 5 bases and J lost 10; bases outside the gene matches: 8.

For this clone: The read falls 3 residues short of the CDR3 end, and the missing part is taken from the germline J gene. This chain uses TRBV2 with TRBJ2-5; D call uncertain. V lost 3 bases to trimming and J lost 0 bases, with 5 bases between them. CDR3 length: 13 residues. Germline V gene data show CDR1 as SNHLY and CDR2 as FYNNEI. The sequenced CDR3 bases are TGTGCCAGCAGTGAGAGGTACCAAGAGACC. It specifies CASSERYQET. The full-length CDR3 reads as CASSERYQETQYF.

Turning to this clone: The read halts 3 residues ahead of the CDR3 end, with the missing end drawn from the germline J gene. The chain couples TRBV18 to TRBJ1-1; the match to TRBD1 covers 9 bases. Germline V gene data show CDR1 as KGHSH and CDR2 as LQKENI. CDR3 length: 17 amino acids. After removal of 1 base from V and 2 bases from J, the junction contained 8 bases not matched to a gene. The covered CDR3 bases are TGTGCCAGCTCACCACTCGGACAGGGGTCGGTAAACACTGAA. Residues: CASSPLGQGSVNTE. The full CDR3 is CASSPLGQGSVNTEAFF.

Points on this clone: The missing CDR3 end, 3 residues past where the read stops, is filled in from the germline J gene. This chain connects TRBV2 to TRBJ1-3; D unclear. Germline V lookup: CDR1 SNHLY, CDR2 FYNNEI. CDR3 size: 12 residues. Trimming cost V 10 bases and J 4 bases, with 11 bases left between them. The CDR3 loop reads CATQPGGNTIYF. Incomplete CDR3 DNA: TGTGCCACCCAGCCGGGGGGAAACACC.